A single sample gave rise to the 32 T cell receptor beta chains below, sequenced in a study of shared T cell receptors in the human thymus. Assay used: immunoSEQ multiplex PCR; TCRdb lists only in-frame clones, some missing. The sample lists about 400,000 clones; 85% to 95% were seen once. The specimen sequenced was thymocytes. The receptors shown here come from a human donor.

The chain combines TRBV6-1 with TRBJ2-7, with D hard to call. CDR3 size: 14 residues. V lost 7 bases to trimming and J lost 3 bases, with 16 bases between them. In germline, CDR1 is MNHNS, CDR2 SASEGT. The CDR3 loop is CASNLIGSGYEQYF. The CDR3 region has the DNA TGTGCCAGCAATCTCATAGGGTCAGGCTACGAGCAGTACTTC.

The chain joins TRBV27 to TRBJ1-4; 8 nucleotides align to TRBD1. The CDR3 covers 17 residues. J gave up 8 bases and V 5 bases, and 16 bases lay outside the gene matches. Germline CDR1 reads MNHEY; CDR2 reads SMNVEV (reference sequence). The CDR3 DNA is TGTGCCAGCAGTCCCCCCGGGACAGGAAAGGAAGAGGAAAAACTGTTTTTT. The encoded protein is CASSPPGTGKEEEKLFF.

This clone was detected once. The chain couples TRBV7-2 to TRBJ2-1; 7 bases align to TRBD2. The CDR3 runs to 14 residues. CDR1 and CDR2 from the germline V gene are SGHTA and FQGNSA. The J segment lost 8 bases and the V segment lost 5 bases, leaving 9 bases of the junction unmatched. The CDR3: CASSPPAGADEQFF. CDR3 DNA sequence: TGTGCCAGCAGCCCCCCCGCGGGAGCCGATGAGCAGTTCTTC. Complete variable domain (other parts from reference TRBV7-2 and TRBJ2-1): GAGVSQSPSNKVTEKGKDVELRCDPISGHTALYWYRQSLGQGLEFLIYFQGNSAPDKSGLPSDRFSAERTGGSVSTLTIQRTQQEDSAVYLCASSPPAGADEQFFGPGTRLTVL.

The rearrangement uses TRBV2 and TRBJ2-7; no clear D. The germline gives CDR1 SNHLY, CDR2 FYNNEI. CDR3 length: 13 residues. V was cut by 4 bases and J by 7 bases, with 14 bases left in between. Written as DNA, the CDR3 is TGTGCCAGCAGTGGGGAAGGGCCTACGGAGCAGTACTTC. Amino acids: CASSGEGPTEQYF. Drawing the rest from reference TRBV2 and TRBJ2-7, the complete variable domain is EPEVTQTPSHQVTQMGQEVILRCVPISNHLYFYWYRQILGQKVEFLVSFYNNEISEKSEIFDDQFSVERPDGSNFTLKIRSTKLEDSAMYFCASSGEGPTEQYFGPGTRLTVT.

As concerns this clone: At one of its ends the junction is not consistent with the germline gene, which may arise from a read error. The chain recombines TRBV4-1 with TRBJ2-7; D call uncertain. Germline values: CDR1 MGHRA, CDR2 YSYEKL. CDR3 length: 11 residues. The CDR3 DNA reads as TGTGCCAGCCAAGGCTACGGCGAGCAGTACTTC. It specifies CASQGYGEQYF.

The V and J genes are TRBV11-3 and TRBJ1-6, with D unresolved. Trimming removed 1 base at V and 7 bases at J, with 5 bases between. Germline V gives CDR1 SGHNT, CDR2 YENEEA. The CDR3 has 13 amino acids. As DNA, the CDR3 is TGTGCCAGCAGCTTAGGGCCGAATTCACCCCTCCACTTT. Protein: CASSLGPNSPLHF.

The chain has TRBV18 and TRBJ1-2; possibly TRBD1 for D (5 bases). The CDR3 runs to 15 residues. V gave up 5 bases and J gave up 3 bases, with 16 bases separating them. Germline loops: CDR1 KGHSH, CDR2 LQKENI. The DNA for the CDR3 is TGTGCCAGCTCAGAACAGGCTACCAGGGACTATGGCTACACCTTC. Translated, it gives CASSEQATRDYGYTF.

The rearrangement joins TRBV6-5 to TRBJ1-3; D remains unclear. Germline lookup yields CDR1 MNHEY and CDR2 SVGAGI. Trimming shortened V by 2 bases and J by 1 base, and 3 bases separated the two germline ends. CDR3 size: 13 residues. The CDR3 loop reads CASSYLSGNTIYF. The CDR3 region has the DNA TGTGCCAGCAGTTACCTTTCTGGAAACACCATATATTTT.

The chain joins TRBV27 to TRBJ2-3; D is undetermined. This CDR3 has 15 amino acids. Germline V CDR1 and CDR2: MNHEY, SMNVEV (reference sequence). The V end was cut by 2 bases, the J end by 2 bases, with 11 bases between. The CDR3 sequence: CASSLRVRVTDTQYF. CDR3 DNA sequence: TGTGCCAGCAGTTTAAGAGTCCGGGTCACAGATACGCAGTATTTT.

This sequence joins TRBV5-6 and TRBJ2-7; no reliable D call. From germline, CDR1 is SGHDT and CDR2 YYEEEE. The CDR3 is 14 residues long. Trimming took 1 base from V and 3 from J, leaving 11 bases between them. The CDR3 protein is CASSLLPGYYEQYF. CDR3 bases: TGTGCCAGCAGCTTGTTGCCAGGATACTACGAGCAGTACTTC. Full variable domain (rest looked up from reference TRBV5-6 and TRBJ2-7): DAGVTQSPTHLIKTRGQQVTLRCSPKSGHDTVSWYQQALGQGPQFIFQYYEEEERQRGNFPDRFSGHQFPNYSSELNVNALLLGDSALYLCASSLLPGYYEQYFGPGTRLTVT.

The V and J genes are TRBV23-1 and TRBJ2-5, with 8 positions matching TRBD1. TRBV23-1 is an ORF for which the function is uncertain. There are 16 residues in the CDR3. V shed 0 bases, J shed 1 base, and the junction held 4 bases outside the gene matches. This CDR3 reads CASSQSPQGVQETQYF. The CDR3 bases are TGCGCCAGCAGTCAATCCCCACAGGGGGTCCAAGAGACCCAGTACTTC.

The chain links TRBV28 to TRBJ2-7, with 7 positions matching TRBD1. The CDR3 covers 13 residues. CDR1 is MDHEN, CDR2 SYDVKM, per germline. V lost 6 bases and J lost 4; bases outside the gene matches: 6. The CDR3 spells CASRPDREYEQYF. The CDR3 nucleotides read TGTGCCAGCAGGCCAGACAGGGAGTACGAGCAGTACTTC. The entire variable domain, with the rest obtained from reference TRBV28 and TRBJ2-7, is as follows: DVKVTQSSRYLVKRTGEKVFLECVQDMDHENMFWYRQDPGLGLRLIYFSYDVKMKEKGDIPEGYSVSREKKERFSLILESASTNQTSMYLCASRPDREYEQYFGPGTRLTVT.

This rearrangement joins TRBV19 to TRBJ2-3, with 9 bases matching TRBD2. The length of the CDR3 is 17 residues. With 3 bases clipped from V and 2 bases from J, the junction kept 9 bases outside the gene matches. Germline-derived CDR1 and CDR2 are LNHDA and SQIVND (reference sequence). The CDR3 reads CASSINGLAGTTDTQYF. CDR3 sequence (DNA): TGTGCCAGTAGTATTAATGGGCTAGCGGGGACCACAGATACGCAGTATTTT.

The chain links TRBV20-1 to TRBJ2-7, with D perhaps matching TRBD2 (5 bases). V lost 4 bases to trimming and J lost 5 bases, with 9 bases between them. Per germline, CDR1 DFQATT and CDR2 SNEGSKA (reference sequence). The CDR3 totals 11 residues. CDR3 in amino acids: CSATLGDEQYF. The DNA for the CDR3 is TGCAGTGCTACCCTCGGGGACGAGCAGTACTTC.

The chain links TRBV7-2 to TRBJ2-7, with 9 bases lining up with TRBD2. Per the germline V gene, CDR1 is SGHTA and CDR2 is FQGNSA. The CDR3 spans 19 residues. J was trimmed by 0 bases and V by 2 bases; bases with no gene match: 14. The CDR3 DNA is TGTGCCAGCAGCTTATGGGACCCGCCTAGCGGGACGAGCTCCTACGAGCAGTACTTC. This gives the protein CASSLWDPPSGTSSYEQYF.

This chain links TRBV4-3 with TRBJ2-1; D call uncertain. CDR3 length: 16 amino acids. CDR1 is LGHNA and CDR2 is YSLEER in the germline V gene. V gave up 4 bases and J gave up 0 bases, with 13 bases separating them. CDR3 region: CASSPEWPDSYNEQFF. The CDR3 nucleotides read TGCGCCAGCAGCCCAGAGTGGCCCGACTCCTACAATGAGCAGTTCTTC.

This chain joins TRBV10-1 and TRBJ2-3; TRBD2 matches 8 bases. The CDR3 is made up of 14 amino acids. V was clipped by 11 bases and J by 5 bases; unmatched bases: 12. Germline assignment: CDR1 WNHNN and CDR2 SYGVQD (reference sequence). The CDR3 sequence is CAGRREGGKDTQYF. The CDR3 DNA sequence: TGCGCCGGGAGACGGGAGGGAGGGAAAGATACGCAGTATTTT.

The chain has TRBV11-1 and TRBJ2-7; D might be TRBD1 (7 bases). Trimming took off 5 bases at V and 3 bases at J, with 20 bases between the two ends. The CDR3 extends over 16 amino acids. Looked up from germline, CDR1 is SGHAT and CDR2 is FQDESV (reference sequence). The CDR3 coding sequence is TGTGCCAGCAGCCGGGCGCGGGGACAGATCATCTACGAGCAGTACTTC. Encoded protein: CASSRARGQIIYEQYF.

This chain links TRBV5-1 with TRBJ2-3, with no clear D. This CDR3 contains 13 residues. Germline V gene data show CDR1 as SGHRS and CDR2 as YFSETQ. Trimming left V 2 bases short and J 0 bases short, with 4 bases between. The CDR3 protein is CASSFPSTDTQYF. CDR3 DNA sequence: TGCGCCAGCAGCTTTCCTAGCACAGATACGCAGTATTTT. Supplemented by reference TRBV5-1 and TRBJ2-3, the full variable domain reads KAGVTQTPRYLIKTRGQQVTLSCSPISGHRSVSWYQQTPGQGLQFLFEYFSETQRNKGNFPGRFSGRQFSNSRSEMNVSTLELGDSALYLCASSFPSTDTQYFGPGTRLTVL.

The V gene is TRBV27, the J gene TRBJ2-7, with TRBD2 matching 9 bases. This CDR3 has 16 amino acids. V shed 4 bases, J shed 0 bases, and the junction held 7 bases outside the gene matches. Germline V gives CDR1 MNHEY, CDR2 SMNVEV (reference sequence). The CDR3 protein is CASSSSGRYPSYEQYF. The CDR3 DNA is TGTGCCAGCAGTTCGAGCGGGAGGTACCCCTCCTACGAGCAGTACTTC.

The CDR3 protein is CASSLPVSGGYTF. The CDR3 nucleotides are TGTGCCAGCAGCCTCCCGGTCAGCGGTGGCTACACCTTC. This chain connects TRBV14 to TRBJ1-2; D is ambiguous. Per the germline V gene, CDR1 is SGHDN and CDR2 is FVKESK. Between the trimmed V and J ends, which lost 4 bases and 7 bases, there was a span of 13 bases. The CDR3 has 13 amino acids.

This clone has a single count. The chain carries TRBV28 and TRBJ2-7; D could derive from TRBD1 or TRBD2 (5 bases each). V dropped 5 bases and J dropped 6 bases, with 26 bases sitting between them. Germline CDR1 and CDR2: MDHEN and SYDVKM. The CDR3 loop spans 17 amino acids. The CDR3 DNA follows: TGTGCCAGCAGTCACAAAATCGACGGGGCGGCTGGGTGCGAGCAGTACTTC. Encoded protein: CASSHKIDGAAGCEQYF.

V and J are TRBV11-2 and TRBJ1-5; 9 bases align to TRBD1. Germline V gene sequence: CDR1 SGHAT, CDR2 FQNNGV. J was trimmed by 3 bases and V by 5 bases; bases with no gene match: 5. The CDR3 has 15 residues. CDR3 sequence (DNA): TGTGCCAGCAGCCCCGGGACAGGGACCAATCAGCCCCAGCATTTT. This sequence encodes CASSPGTGTNQPQHF.

The chain uses TRBV2 and TRBJ2-3; tentative D call: TRBD2 (7 bases). CDR1 and CDR2 from the germline V gene are SNHLY and FYNNEI. The CDR3 has 16 residues. Trimming shortened V by 6 bases and J by 2 bases, and 18 bases separated the two germline ends. CDR3 sequence: CASRSLGGPFTDTQYF. Here the CDR3 DNA reads TGTGCCAGCAGATCCCTGGGGGGGCCCTTCACAGATACGCAGTATTTT.

The gene calls are TRBV30 and TRBJ2-3, with D possibly TRBD2 on 6 matching bases. Trimming removed 2 bases at V and 6 bases at J, with 18 bases between. The CDR3 is 15 residues long. CDR1 and CDR2 from the germline V gene are GTSNPN and SVGIG (reference sequence). Written as DNA, the CDR3 is TGTGCCTGGAGTTTCAGCCGGGACTTACGGGATACGCAGTATTTT. Translation gives CAWSFSRDLRDTQYF.

This clone occurred once. This chain joins TRBV19 and TRBJ1-1, with 8 bases lining up with TRBD1. The CDR3 has 17 residues. Germline values: CDR1 LNHDA, CDR2 SQIVND (reference sequence). Trimming cost V 1 base and J 0 bases; bases outside gene matches: 7. CDR3 in amino acids: CASSIVGRGPLNTEAFF. CDR3 sequence (DNA): TGTGCCAGTAGTATAGTGGGCAGGGGGCCTCTGAACACTGAAGCTTTCTTT. Full variable domain (outside the CDR3, taken from reference TRBV19 and TRBJ1-1): DGGITQSPKYLFRKEGQNVTLSCEQNLNHDAMYWYRQDPGQGLRLIYYSQIVNDFQKGDIAEGYSVSREKKESFPLTVTSAQKNPTAFYLCASSIVGRGPLNTEAFFGQGTRLTVV.

This chain links TRBV5-1 with TRBJ1-2; 11 positions agree with TRBD1. Looked up from germline, CDR1 is SGHRS and CDR2 is YFSETQ. The CDR3 is 13 residues long. Trimming cost V 4 bases and J 6 bases; bases outside gene matches: 2. The CDR3 is CASSQGQGDGYTF. Written as DNA, the CDR3 is TGCGCCAGCAGCCAGGGACAGGGGGATGGCTACACCTTC.

This chain links TRBV23-1 with TRBJ1-5, with a weak D call TRBD1 (6 bases). TRBV23-1 is designated an ORF whose function remains uncertain. Trimming left V 0 bases short and J 1 base short, with 13 bases between. CDR3 size: 17 residues. CDR3 amino acids: CASSQSQGQGSNQPQHF. The CDR3 DNA is TGCGCCAGCAGTCAATCCCAGGGGCAGGGGAGCAATCAGCCCCAGCATTTT.

This rearrangement joins TRBV5-5 to TRBJ2-3; 16 nucleotides line up with TRBD2. CDR3 size: 18 residues. The V segment lost 4 bases and the J segment 4 bases; nucleotides outside the gene matches: 9. Germline V CDR1 and CDR2: SGHKS, YYEKEE (reference sequence). Written as DNA, the CDR3 is TGTGCCAGCAGCGGGACTAGCGGGAGGGCATCGAAGGCAGATACGCAGTATTTT. It yields the protein CASSGTSGRASKADTQYF.

The V gene is TRBV28, the J gene TRBJ2-7; 8 nucleotides align to TRBD2. V lost 5 bases, J lost 0 bases, and 12 bases stayed unmatched. This CDR3 spans 17 amino acids. In germline, CDR1 is MDHEN, CDR2 SYDVKM. The CDR3 nucleotides read TGTGCCAGCAGTCCCTCCTCTAGCGGGCCCTTCTCCTACGAGCAGTACTTC. This gives the protein CASSPSSSGPFSYEQYF.

CDR3 protein: CASSSRDRGTDTQYF. CDR3 sequence (DNA): TGCGCCAGCAGCTCCCGGGACAGGGGTACAGATACGCAGTATTTT. The rearrangement links TRBV5-1 to TRBJ2-3; TRBD1 matches 10 bases. V trimming: 3 bases; J trimming: 3 bases; junction bases outside the gene matches: 4. The CDR3 extends over 15 amino acids. Germline loops: CDR1 SGHRS, CDR2 YFSETQ.

The chain employs TRBV29-1 and TRBJ2-5, with a possible D match to TRBD2 (6 bases). This CDR3 has 14 residues. Trimming stripped 7 bases from V and 2 bases from J, with 17 bases between. Germline V gene lookup returns CDR1 SQVTM and CDR2 ANQGSEA. The CDR3 DNA reads TGCAGCGCCGGACCTTCCGGGACTCAAGAGACCCAGTACTTC. The encoded protein is CSAGPSGTQETQYF.